This is a list of T cell receptor beta chains from one sample in a study of shared clonotypes between healthy human individuals. Measured with immunoSEQ multiplex PCR; TCRdb has only the in-frame clones, and not every one. This sample yields about 2.1 million clones, of which around 93% are seen a single time; approximately 1.7% belongs to the top ten. The sample comprised naive CD8+ T cells from PBMCs. The receptors shown here come from a man between 18 and 29 years old in good health. Some clones in this sample may be carry-over from other donors' samples. The CDR3 runs from the conserved cysteine through the conserved F or W. The D gene is left open where the match is weak. For some rows the clone size is stated as once, few or many, or as a class when expanded; others skip it.

CDR3 DNA | CDR3 protein | V gene | D gene | clone size | J gene
TGTGCCAGCAGCTTAACCGATAAGGGGGAGCAGTACTTC | CASSLTDKGEQYF | TRBV7-9 | . | . | TRBJ2-7
TGTGCCAGCAGTATAAGGGGACTAGCGGGGGCCTACGAGCAGTACTTC | CASSIRGLAGAYEQYF | TRBV27 | TRBD2 | . | TRBJ2-7
TGTGCCAGCAGCCAAGTGCAACGGGAGGACTACGAGCAGTACTTC | CASSQVQREDYEQYF | TRBV4-2 | TRBD2 | . | TRBJ2-7
TGTGCCAGCGCATTGGGGGCATCCTACGAGCAGTACTTC | CASALGASYEQYF | TRBV28 | . | . | TRBJ2-7
TGCGCCAGCTCGCCAGGAAACTATGGCTACACCTTC | CASSPGNYGYTF | TRBV10-2 | . | . | TRBJ1-2
TGTGCCAGCTCACCACTCGGGGCTAGCGGGACCCACAATGAGCAGTTCTTC | CASSPLGASGTHNEQFF | TRBV18 | TRBD2 | . | TRBJ2-1
TGTGCCAGCAGCTTAGGCTTCCAGGGGTTTCCCGAGCAGTACTTC | CASSLGFQGFPEQYF | TRBV7-2 | . | . | TRBJ2-7
TGCAGCGTCCCTACAGATACGCAGTATTTT | CSVPTDTQYF | TRBV29-1 | . | once | TRBJ2-3
TGTGCCAGCAAGACGGGACAGCCGTCCTACGAGCAGTACTTC | CASKTGQPSYEQYF | TRBV6-5 | TRBD1 | . | TRBJ2-7
TGCAGCGTTGTATATAGCGTCAATGAGCAGTTCTTC | CSVVYSVNEQFF | TRBV29-1 | . | . | TRBJ2-1
TGTGCCAGCAGCGCGAGAGAGGGGGGCGAGCAGTACTTC | CASSAREGGEQYF | TRBV9 | . | . | TRBJ2-7
TGTGCCAGCAGTGAATGGGACAAACCCTACGAGCAGTACTTC | CASSEWDKPYEQYF | TRBV25-1 | . | . | TRBJ2-7
TGCGCCAGCAGCCGCACCGTTGGGACAGACTACGAGCAGTACTTC | CASSRTVGTDYEQYF | TRBV4-1 | TRBD1 | . | TRBJ2-7
TGCGCCAGCAGCCAAGATATTGGACAGGAACAAGAGACCCAGTACTTC | CASSQDIGQEQETQYF | TRBV4-3 | TRBD1 | . | TRBJ2-5
TGTGCCAGTAGTCCGCAGGGCCTAGTGAGCTCCTACAATGAGCAGTTCTTC | CASSPQGLVSSYNEQFF | TRBV19 | . | . | TRBJ2-1
TGCGCCAGCAGCCAAGATAGGGGGCGGGGAAACACCATATATTTT | CASSQDRGRGNTIYF | TRBV4-1 | TRBD1 | once | TRBJ1-3